This T cell receptor beta chain was documented in a study of neurological immune-mediated disorders. The cDNA came from 5'RACE with 10-nucleotide random UMIs. TCRdb processed the 5' RACE reads anew with MiXCR; each CDR3 protein has one entry. The data contain 20,000 to 30,000 distinct CDR3 sequences, around 13% of them singletons. The germline V gene has CDR1 MNHNS and CDR2 SASEGT. CDR3 length: 17 residues. V lost 3 bases to trimming and J lost 4 bases, with 19 bases between them. The clonotype comes from a woman between 55 and 75 years old with HTLV-1-associated myelopathy (HAM/TSP). The chain has TRBV6-1 and TRBJ2-1, with D possibly being TRBD1 or TRBD2 (5 bases each). Material: PBMCs. For the CDR3, the DNA is TGTGCCAGCAGTGAGACATCAGGGAGAGCTCCTTACAATGAGCAGTTCTTC. This translates into CASSETSGRAPYNEQFF.